The subject of this entry is one T cell receptor (beta chain). What it recognizes is unknown. V lost 0 bases to trimming and J lost 2 bases, with 11 bases between them. Germline loops: CDR1 MGHRA, CDR2 YSYEKL. The CDR3 is 17 amino acids. This sample was taken from a study of cytotoxic CD8 clonotypes in ibrutinib-treated CLL. Profiling relied on immunoSEQ multiplex PCR, and the TCRdb table lists in-frame clones only, not all of them. The sample has 330,000 or so clones; 67% are singletons. Overall study results and limits: Clonality at baseline surpassed age-matched healthy donors and tracked circulating CD8+ T-cell counts.

The sample in question was PBMCs, obtained after 36 months of ibrutinib treatment. The sequence came from a human donor with chronic lymphocytic leukemia. This rearrangement joins TRBV4-1 to TRBJ2-6; the D is unclear. For the CDR3, the DNA is TGCGCCAGCAGCCAAGACATATCTGCTACTGGGGCCAACGTCCTGACTTTC. It is translated as CASSQDISATGANVLTF.